This T cell receptor beta chain was sequenced for a study of blood T cell repertoires in COVID-19. Per the authors' pipeline: Nucleated cell counts were estimated from reference gene primer amplification. Some clones are missing from TCRdb's copy, which holds only in-frame ones; the method was immunoSEQ multiplex PCR. The V and J calls and clone size were taken over from that table, and D and trimming were inferred from the DNA. The repertoire holds 200,000 to 300,000 clones, with around nine tenths as singletons. The germline V and J ends were trimmed by 2 bases and 6 bases, with 14 bases remaining between them. The CDR3 has 14 amino acids. Germline loops: CDR1 MDHEN, CDR2 SYDVKM. Participant reports of clinical history set cohort assignment.

The sequenced material came from PBMCs or T cells enriched from blood (not recorded which). V usage is TRBV28 and J usage is TRBJ2-7; no clear D gene. This receptor was taken from a woman under 30 who had recovered from COVID-19. For the CDR3, the DNA is TGTGCCAGCAGTTTACCCCCAACTCCCGGCGAGCAGTACTTC. This gives the protein CASSLPPTPGEQYF.